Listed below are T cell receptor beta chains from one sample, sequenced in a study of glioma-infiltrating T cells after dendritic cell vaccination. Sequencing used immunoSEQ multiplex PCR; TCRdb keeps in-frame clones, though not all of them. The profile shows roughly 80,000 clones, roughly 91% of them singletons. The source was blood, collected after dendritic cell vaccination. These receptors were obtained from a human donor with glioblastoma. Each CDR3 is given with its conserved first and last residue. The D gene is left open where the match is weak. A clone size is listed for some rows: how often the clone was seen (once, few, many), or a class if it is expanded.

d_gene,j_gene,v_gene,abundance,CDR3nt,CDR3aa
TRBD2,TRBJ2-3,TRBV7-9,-,TGTGCCAGCAGCCCCCGGACTAGCGGGAGAGAAGATACGCAGTATTTT,CASSPRTSGREDTQYF
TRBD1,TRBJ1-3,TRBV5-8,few,TGTGCCAGCAGGGCGGGACAGAGATTGAACACCATATATTTT,CASRAGQRLNTIYF
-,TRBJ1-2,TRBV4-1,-,TGCGCCAGCAGCCCCAACCGCTATCCGTCTACGGGTGGCTACACCTTC,CASSPNRYPSTGGYTF
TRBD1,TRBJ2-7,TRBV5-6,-,TGTGCCAGCAGCCCACCAGGGGGAAGCATCTACGAGCAGTACTTC,CASSPPGGSIYEQYF
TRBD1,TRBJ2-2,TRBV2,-,TGTGCCAGCACCATAGTGAGGTCGGGACAGGGGAGGACCGGGGAGCTGTTTTTT,CASTIVRSGQGRTGELFF
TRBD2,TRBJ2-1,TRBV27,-,TGTGCCAGCAGTTTGCTAGGGACTAGCGGGAAGGACAATGAGCAGTTCTTC,CASSLLGTSGKDNEQFF
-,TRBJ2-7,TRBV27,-,TGTGCCAGCAGCCTCAGGAGGGTAGGTTACGAGCAGTACTTC,CASSLRRVGYEQYF
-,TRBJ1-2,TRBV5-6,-,TGTGCCAGCAGCTTGGCCACAAAGAACTATGGCTACACCTTC,CASSLATKNYGYTF
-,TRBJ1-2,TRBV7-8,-,TGTGCCAGCAGCCAGGGCGGAGAGGATGGCTACACCTTC,CASSQGGEDGYTF
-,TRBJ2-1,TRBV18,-,TGTGCCAGCTCAGGGAGGATGGACAATGAGCAGTTCTTC,CASSGRMDNEQFF
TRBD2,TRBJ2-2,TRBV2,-,TGTGCCAGCAGTGTTGGGGGACTAGCGGGGAGCACCGGGGAGCTGTTTTTT,CASSVGGLAGSTGELFF
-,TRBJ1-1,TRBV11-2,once,TGTGCCAGCAGCTTCACAGGGAACCCCGAAGCTTTCTTT,CASSFTGNPEAFF
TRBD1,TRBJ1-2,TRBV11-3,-,TGTGCCAGCAGCGATCTAGGGACAGCAGATGGCTACACCTTC,CASSDLGTADGYTF
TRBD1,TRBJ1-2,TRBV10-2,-,TGCGCCAGCAGTGGGACAGGGGTTTCCGACTACACCTTC,CASSGTGVSDYTF
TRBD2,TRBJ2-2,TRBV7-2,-,TGTGCCAGCAGCTCAACCCGGGAGGGGGGCACCGGGGAGCTGTTTTTT,CASSSTREGGTGELFF
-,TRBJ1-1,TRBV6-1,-,TGTGCCAGCGGTACAGGGACCTTGCTTCCTGAAGCTTTCTTT,CASGTGTLLPEAFF
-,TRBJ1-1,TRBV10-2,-,TGCGCCAGCAGTGAGTCCGAAGGTCTGACAGAAGCTTTCTTT,CASSESEGLTEAFF
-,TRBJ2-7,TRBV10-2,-,TGCGCCAGCAGTGAAGGCCCCGGACACTCCTCCTACGAGCAGTACTTC,CASSEGPGHSSYEQYF
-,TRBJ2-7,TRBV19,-,TGTGCCAGTAGTGAGACGGGATTCTACGAGCAGTACTTC,CASSETGFYEQYF
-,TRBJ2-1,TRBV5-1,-,TGCGCCAGCAGCTTGGGAGGCCACGGGTCCTACAATGAGCAGTTCTTC,CASSLGGHGSYNEQFF
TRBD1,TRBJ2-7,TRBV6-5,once,TGCGCCAGCAGTGACAGGGCCGCCTACGAGCAGTACTTC,CASSDRAAYEQYF
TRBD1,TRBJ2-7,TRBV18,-,TGTGCCAGCTCACCCAGCCGGGACAGGGGCTCCTACGAGCAGTACTTC,CASSPSRDRGSYEQYF
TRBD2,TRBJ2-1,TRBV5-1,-,TGCGCCAGCAGCGTTACTAGCGGGGGATACAATGAGCAGTTCTTC,CASSVTSGGYNEQFF
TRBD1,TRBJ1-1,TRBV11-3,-,TGTGCCAGCAGCTTGGGACAGGGAGAGCTAACTGAAGCTTTCTTT,CASSLGQGELTEAFF
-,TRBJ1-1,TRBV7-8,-,TGTGCCAGCAGCTTAGAGGCGGATAACACTGAAGCTTTCTTT,CASSLEADNTEAFF
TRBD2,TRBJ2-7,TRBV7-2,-,TGTGCTGAGGAAGACAGCGGGAGTCTCGAGCAGTACTTC,CAEEDSGSLEQYF
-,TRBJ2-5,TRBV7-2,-,TGTGCCAGCAGCCCCGATCTGCGTGAGACCCAGTACTTC,CASSPDLRETQYF
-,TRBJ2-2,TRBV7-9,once,TGTGCCAGCAGCTTTATCGCCGGGGAGCTGTTTTTT,CASSFIAGELFF
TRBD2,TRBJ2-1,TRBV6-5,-,TGTGCCAGCAGTCCAAGCGGGGGGGCCAAAAATGAGCAGTTCTTC,CASSPSGGAKNEQFF
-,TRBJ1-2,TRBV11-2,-,TGTGCCAGCAGCTTAGACTCGGCAGGGAGGTATGGCTACACCTTC,CASSLDSAGRYGYTF
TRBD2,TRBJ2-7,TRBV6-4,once,TGTGCCAGCAGTGAGGGCGGGGGGCCCTCCTACGAGCAGTACTTC,CASSEGGGPSYEQYF
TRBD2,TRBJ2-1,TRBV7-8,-,TGTGCCAGCAGCTTAGTCTACGGGGGGGCCTACAATGAGCAGTTCTTC,CASSLVYGGAYNEQFF
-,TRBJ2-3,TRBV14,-,TGTGCCAGCAGCCAAGAACTAGCTGATACGCAGTATTTT,CASSQELADTQYF
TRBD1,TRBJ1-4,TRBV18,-,TGTGCCAGCTCACCGTCCCGGGACAGGGTTCACTATGAAAAACTGTTTTTT,CASSPSRDRVHYEKLFF
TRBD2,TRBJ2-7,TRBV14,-,TGTGCCAGCAGCCAGCAGGGAGGGAACGAGCAGTACTTC,CASSQQGGNEQYF
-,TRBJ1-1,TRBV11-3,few,TGTGCCAGCAGCTTAGCAGGGTACACTGAAGCTTTCTTT,CASSLAGYTEAFF
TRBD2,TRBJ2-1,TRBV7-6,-,TGTGCCAGCAGCCCAGCGGGGTCCTACAATGAGCAGTTCTTC,CASSPAGSYNEQFF
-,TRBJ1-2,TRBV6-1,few,TGTGCCAGCAGTGTACAGGGTTTCAAGGGCTACACCTTC,CASSVQGFKGYTF
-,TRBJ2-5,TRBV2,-,TGTGCCAGTCGCGCCCCCACGGCGGCCGTGCCGTGGCAGTACTTC,CASRAPTAAVPWQYF
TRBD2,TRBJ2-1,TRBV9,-,TGTGCCAGCAGCGTAGACGGGAGGGCCGACAATGAGCAGTTCTTC,CASSVDGRADNEQFF
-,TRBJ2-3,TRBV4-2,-,TGTGCCAGCAGCCGAGATGGATCAGGGTTCACAGATACGCAGTATTTT,CASSRDGSGFTDTQYF